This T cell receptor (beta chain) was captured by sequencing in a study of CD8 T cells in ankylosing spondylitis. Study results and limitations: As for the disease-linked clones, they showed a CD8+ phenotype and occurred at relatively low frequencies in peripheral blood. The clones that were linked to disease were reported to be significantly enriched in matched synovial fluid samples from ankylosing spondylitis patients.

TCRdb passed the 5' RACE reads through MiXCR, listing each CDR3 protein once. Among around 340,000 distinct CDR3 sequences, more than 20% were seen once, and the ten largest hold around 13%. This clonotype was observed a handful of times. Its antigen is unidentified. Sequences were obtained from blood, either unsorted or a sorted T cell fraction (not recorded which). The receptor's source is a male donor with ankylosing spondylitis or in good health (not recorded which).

In nucleotides, the CDR3 is TGCGCCAGCAGCTTGACAGGGTTGCAAGAGACCCAGTACTTC. The encoded protein is CASSLTGLQETQYF. The V and J genes are TRBV5-1 and TRBJ2-5; TRBD1 is a possible D gene (6 bases). Looked up from germline, CDR1 is SGHRS and CDR2 is YFSETQ. The CDR3 length is 14 residues. The germline V and J ends were trimmed by 1 base and 2 bases, with 9 bases remaining between them. Using reference TRBV5-1 and TRBJ2-5 for the parts outside the CDR3, the full variable domain is KAGVTQTPRYLIKTRGQQVTLSCSPISGHRSVSWYQQTPGQGLQFLFEYFSETQRNKGNFPGRFSGRQFSNSRSEMNVSTLELGDSALYLCASSLTGLQETQYFGPGTRLLVL.